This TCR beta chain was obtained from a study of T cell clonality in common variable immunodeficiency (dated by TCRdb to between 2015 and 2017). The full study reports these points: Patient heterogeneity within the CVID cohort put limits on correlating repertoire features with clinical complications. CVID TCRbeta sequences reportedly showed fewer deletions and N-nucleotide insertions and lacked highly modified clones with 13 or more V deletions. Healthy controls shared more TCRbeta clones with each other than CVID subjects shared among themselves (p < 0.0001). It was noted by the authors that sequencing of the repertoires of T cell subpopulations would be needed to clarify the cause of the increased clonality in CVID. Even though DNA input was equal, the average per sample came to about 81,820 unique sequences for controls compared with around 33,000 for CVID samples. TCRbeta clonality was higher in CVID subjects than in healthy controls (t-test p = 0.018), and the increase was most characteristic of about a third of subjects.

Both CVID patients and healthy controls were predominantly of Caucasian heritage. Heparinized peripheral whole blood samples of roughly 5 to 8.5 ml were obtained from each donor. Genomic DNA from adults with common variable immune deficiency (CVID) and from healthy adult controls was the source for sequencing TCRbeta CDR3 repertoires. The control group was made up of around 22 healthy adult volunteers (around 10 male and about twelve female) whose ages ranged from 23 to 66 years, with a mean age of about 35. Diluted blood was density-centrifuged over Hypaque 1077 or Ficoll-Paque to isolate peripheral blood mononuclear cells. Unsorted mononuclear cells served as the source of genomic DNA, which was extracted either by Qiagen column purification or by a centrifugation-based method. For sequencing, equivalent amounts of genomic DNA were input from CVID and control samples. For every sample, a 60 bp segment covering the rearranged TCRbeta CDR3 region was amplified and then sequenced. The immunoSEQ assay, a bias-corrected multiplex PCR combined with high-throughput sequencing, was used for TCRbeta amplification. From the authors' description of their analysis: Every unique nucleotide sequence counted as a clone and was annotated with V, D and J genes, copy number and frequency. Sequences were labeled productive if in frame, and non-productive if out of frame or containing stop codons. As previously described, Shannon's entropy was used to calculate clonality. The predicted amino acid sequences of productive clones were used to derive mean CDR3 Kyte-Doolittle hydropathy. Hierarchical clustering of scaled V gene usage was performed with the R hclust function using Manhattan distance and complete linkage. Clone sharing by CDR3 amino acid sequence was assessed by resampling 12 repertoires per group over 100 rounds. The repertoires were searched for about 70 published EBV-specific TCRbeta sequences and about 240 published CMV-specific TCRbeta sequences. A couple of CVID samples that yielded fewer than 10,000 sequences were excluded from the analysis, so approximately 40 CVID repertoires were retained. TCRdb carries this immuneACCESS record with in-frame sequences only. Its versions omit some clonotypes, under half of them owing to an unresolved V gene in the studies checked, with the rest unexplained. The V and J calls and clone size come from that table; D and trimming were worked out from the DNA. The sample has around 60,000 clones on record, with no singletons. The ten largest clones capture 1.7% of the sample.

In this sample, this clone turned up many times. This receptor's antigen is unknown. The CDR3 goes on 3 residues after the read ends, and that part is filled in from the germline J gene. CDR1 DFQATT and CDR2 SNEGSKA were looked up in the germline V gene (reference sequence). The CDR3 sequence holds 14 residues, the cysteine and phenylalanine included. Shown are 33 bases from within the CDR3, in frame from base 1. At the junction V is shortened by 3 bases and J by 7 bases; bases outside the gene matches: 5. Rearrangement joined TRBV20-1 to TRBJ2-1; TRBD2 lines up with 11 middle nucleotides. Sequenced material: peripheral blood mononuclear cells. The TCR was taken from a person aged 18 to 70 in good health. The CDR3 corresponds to CSASTLAGVNEQFF. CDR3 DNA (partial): TGCAGTGCTAGTACACTAGCGGGGGTTAATGAG.